The 9 T cell receptor beta chains below were found in one sample sequenced in a study of cytomegalovirus exposure and HLA in healthy donors. PCR was performed using 60 Vbeta and 13 Jbeta primers. TCRdb keeps only in-frame clones here, not all; method: immunoSEQ multiplex PCR. This listing includes 130,000 or so clones. Sequencing input: PBMCs. These receptors originate from a young man in good health and CMV-seronegative.

J is TRBJ2-1 and V is TRBV7-3; 10 bases are a match to TRBD2. Germline V gene sequence: CDR1 SGHTA, CDR2 FQGTGA. The junction had 12 bases not matched to a gene; V was cut back by 4 bases and J by 0 bases. The CDR3 has 19 amino acids. The CDR3 DNA reads TGTGCCAGCAGCTCTCGAGCGGGAGGGCCGGGTAGCTCCTACAATGAGCAGTTCTTC. Amino acids: CASSSRAGGPGSSYNEQFF.

The V call is TRBV10-2, the J call TRBJ2-3; D is possibly TRBD2 (5 bases). The CDR3 runs to 17 residues. The V end lost 5 bases, the J end lost 1 base, and 19 bases lay between the germline ends. Germline assignment: CDR1 WSHSY and CDR2 SAAADI. CDR3 protein: CASSSARTPRGTDTQYF. The CDR3 DNA reads TGCGCCAGCAGTAGCGCCCGGACCCCGAGGGGCACAGATACGCAGTATTTT.

V usage is TRBV19 and J usage is TRBJ2-1, with 11 bases fitting TRBD2. The CDR3 length is 16 residues. The germline gives CDR1 LNHDA, CDR2 SQIVND (reference sequence). V shed 4 bases, J shed 3 bases, and the junction held 5 bases outside the gene matches. DNA for the CDR3: TGTGCCAGTAGTAGACCGGGACTAGCGGACTACAATGAGCAGTTCTTC. It yields the protein CASSRPGLADYNEQFF.

The rearrangement joins TRBV20-1 to TRBJ2-7, with 7 bases that match TRBD1. The CDR3 consists of 11 residues. The J segment lost 5 bases and the V segment lost 7 bases, leaving 5 bases of the junction unmatched. Germline loops: CDR1 DFQATT, CDR2 SNEGSKA (reference sequence). CDR3 sequence (DNA): TGCAGTGGAGACAGGGAACACGAGCAGTACTTC. This sequence encodes CSGDREHEQYF.

J is TRBJ2-2 and V is TRBV12-5; TRBD1 matches at 11 bases. From germline, CDR1 is LGHNT and CDR2 FRNRAP. The V gene end was trimmed by 0 bases and the J gene end by 5 bases; junction bases not matched to a gene: 2. The CDR3 is 16 amino acids. In nucleotides, the CDR3 is TGTGCTAGTGGTTTGGTAGGGACAGGGGGGACCGGGGAGCTGTTTTTT. Protein product: CASGLVGTGGTGELFF. Supplemented by reference TRBV12-5 and TRBJ2-2, the full variable domain reads DARVTQTPRHKVTEMGQEVTMRCQPILGHNTVFWYRQTMMQGLELLAYFRNRAPLDDSGMPKDRFSAEMPDATLATLKIQPSEPRDSAVYFCASGLVGTGGTGELFFGEGSRLTVL.

The chain carries TRBV4-2 and TRBJ2-7; TRBD1 agrees at 7 bases. The trim removed 4 bases at V and 0 bases at J, leaving 3 bases unmatched. In germline, CDR1 is LGHNA, CDR2 YNFKEQ. The CDR3 length is 14 residues. CDR3 nucleotide sequence: TGTGCCAGCAGCCCCGGGACAGTCTCCTACGAGCAGTACTTC. The encoded protein is CASSPGTVSYEQYF.

The chain recombines TRBV5-6 with TRBJ1-6; TRBD1 might be the D (6 bases). CDR1 and CDR2 from the germline V gene are SGHDT and YYEEEE. Trimming pared 4 bases from V and 10 bases from J, leaving 12 bases between. This CDR3 contains 13 residues. This CDR3 is CASSLGQISPLHF. DNA for the CDR3: TGTGCCAGCAGCCTCGGACAGATATCACCCCTCCACTTT.

The J gene is TRBJ2-1, the V gene TRBV5-1; 7 bases line up with TRBD2. V gave up 5 bases and J gave up 4 bases; unmatched junction bases: 0. The CDR3 contains 12 residues. Germline assignment: CDR1 SGHRS and CDR2 YFSETQ. CDR3 residues: CASRAGYNEQFF. The CDR3 DNA is TGCGCCAGCAGAGCGGGGTACAATGAGCAGTTCTTC.

The V gene is TRBV9, the J gene TRBJ2-1, with D possibly being TRBD2 (5 bases). Trimming pared 7 bases from V and 8 bases from J, leaving 10 bases between. Germline V gene data show CDR1 as SGDLS and CDR2 as YYNGEE. The CDR3 sequence is 11 residues long. The DNA for the CDR3 is TGTGCCAGCGGGAGTCTCTATGAGCAGTTCTTC. Its protein product is CASGSLYEQFF. Full variable domain (remainder filled in from reference TRBV9 and TRBJ2-1): DSGVTQTPKHLITATGQRVTLRCSPRSGDLSVYWYQQSLDQGLQFLIQYYNGEERAKGNILERFSAQQFPDLHSELNLSSLELGDSALYFCASGSLYEQFFGPGTRLTVL.